Here is one T cell receptor (beta chain) with its context. This sample stems from a study of blood T cell repertoires in COVID-19. Study in general: The United States, Italy and Spain supplied acute and convalescent COVID-19 samples.

There are 16 residues in the CDR3. CDR1 is SGHVS, CDR2 FNYEAQ, per germline. V dropped 5 bases and J dropped 3; count of bases not matched to a gene: 13. The authors' processing: Amplifying reference gene primers gave estimates of nucleated cell counts. Assay used: immunoSEQ multiplex PCR; TCRdb lists only in-frame clones, some missing. The V and J calls and clone size are taken from that table; D and trimming were inferred from the DNA. The data show a few hundred thousand clones, 83% seen once. The receptor was derived from a man aged 55 to 70 who had recovered from COVID-19. The genes are TRBV7-6 and TRBJ2-7; TRBD2 aligns across 7 bases. The material sequenced was peripheral blood. The CDR3 loop reads CASSPDSGLRFYEQYF. Here the CDR3 DNA reads TGTGCCAGCAGCCCCGATAGCGGGCTCAGGTTCTACGAGCAGTACTTC.